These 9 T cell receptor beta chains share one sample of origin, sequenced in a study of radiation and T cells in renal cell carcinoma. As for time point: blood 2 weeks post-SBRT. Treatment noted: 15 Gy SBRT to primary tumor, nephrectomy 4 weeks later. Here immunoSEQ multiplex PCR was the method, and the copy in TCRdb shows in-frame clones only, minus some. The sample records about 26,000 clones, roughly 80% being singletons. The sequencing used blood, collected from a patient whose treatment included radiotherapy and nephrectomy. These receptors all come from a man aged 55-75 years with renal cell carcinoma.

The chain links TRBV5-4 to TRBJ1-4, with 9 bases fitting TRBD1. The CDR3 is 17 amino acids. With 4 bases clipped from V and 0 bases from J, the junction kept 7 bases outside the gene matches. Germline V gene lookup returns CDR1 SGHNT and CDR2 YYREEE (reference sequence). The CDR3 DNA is TGTGCCAGCAGCCGGGGACAGGGAGTTGCAACTAATGAAAAACTGTTTTTT. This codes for CASSRGQGVATNEKLFF. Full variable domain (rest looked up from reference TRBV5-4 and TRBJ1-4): ETGVTQSPTHLIKTRGQQVTLRCSSQSGHNTVSWYQQALGQGPQFIFQYYREEENGRGNFPPRFSGLQFPNYSSELNVNALELDDSALYLCASSRGQGVATNEKLFFGSGTQLSVL.

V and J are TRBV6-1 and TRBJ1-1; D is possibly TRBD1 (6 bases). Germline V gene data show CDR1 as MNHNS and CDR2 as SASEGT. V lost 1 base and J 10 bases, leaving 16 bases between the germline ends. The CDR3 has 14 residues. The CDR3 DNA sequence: TGTGCCAGCAGTGAAGTGAAACAGGGACGGTCAGCTTTCTTT. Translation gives CASSEVKQGRSAFF.

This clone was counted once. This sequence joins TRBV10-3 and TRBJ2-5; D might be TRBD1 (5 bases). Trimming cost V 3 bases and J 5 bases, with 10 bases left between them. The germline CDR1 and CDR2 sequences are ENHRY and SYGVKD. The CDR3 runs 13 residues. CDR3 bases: TGTGCCATCAGTGACCCAGGGTGGGAGACCCAGTACTTC. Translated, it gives CAISDPGWETQYF.

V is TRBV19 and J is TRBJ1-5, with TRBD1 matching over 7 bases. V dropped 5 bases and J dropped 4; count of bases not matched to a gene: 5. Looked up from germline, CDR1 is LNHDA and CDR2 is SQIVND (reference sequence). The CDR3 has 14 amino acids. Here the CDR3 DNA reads TGTGCCAGTAGTGAGGGACAGCCAAATCAGCCCCAGCATTTT. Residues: CASSEGQPNQPQHF.

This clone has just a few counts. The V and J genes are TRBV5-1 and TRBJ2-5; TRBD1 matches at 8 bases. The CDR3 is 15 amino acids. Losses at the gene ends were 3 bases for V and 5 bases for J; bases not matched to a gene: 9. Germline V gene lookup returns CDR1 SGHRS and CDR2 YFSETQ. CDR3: CASSSRQGIRETQYF. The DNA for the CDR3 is TGCGCCAGCAGCTCTAGACAGGGGATTCGGGAGACCCAGTACTTC.

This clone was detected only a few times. The CDR3 DNA follows: TGTGCCAGCAGTCCCTTTCGGGGGGCCAACTATGGCTACACCTTC. It codes for CASSPFRGANYGYTF. The chain is built from TRBV6-5 and TRBJ1-2; D perhaps matches TRBD1 (6 bases). The germline V gene has CDR1 MNHEY and CDR2 SVGAGI. The CDR3 loop spans 15 amino acids. Trimming removed 5 bases at V and 2 bases at J, with 15 bases between.

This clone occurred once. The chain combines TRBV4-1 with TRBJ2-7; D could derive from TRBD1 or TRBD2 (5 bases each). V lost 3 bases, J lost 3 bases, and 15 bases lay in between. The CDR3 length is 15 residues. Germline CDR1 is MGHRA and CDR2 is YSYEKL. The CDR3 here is CASSQSEGPLYEQYF. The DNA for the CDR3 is TGCGCCAGCAGCCAGAGCGAGGGGCCCCTCTACGAGCAGTACTTC.

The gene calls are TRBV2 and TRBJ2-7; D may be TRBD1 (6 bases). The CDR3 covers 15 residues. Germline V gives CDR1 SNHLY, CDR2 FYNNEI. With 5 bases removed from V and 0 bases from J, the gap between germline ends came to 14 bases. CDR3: CASSPGHISSYEQYF. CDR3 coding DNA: TGTGCCAGCAGTCCGGGACACATTAGCTCCTACGAGCAGTACTTC.

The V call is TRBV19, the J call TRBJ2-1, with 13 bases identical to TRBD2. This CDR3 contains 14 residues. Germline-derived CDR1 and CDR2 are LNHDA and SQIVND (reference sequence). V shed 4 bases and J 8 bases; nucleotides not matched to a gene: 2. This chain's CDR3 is CASSRGTSGDEQFF. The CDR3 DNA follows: TGTGCCAGTAGTAGGGGGACTAGCGGGGATGAGCAGTTCTTC.